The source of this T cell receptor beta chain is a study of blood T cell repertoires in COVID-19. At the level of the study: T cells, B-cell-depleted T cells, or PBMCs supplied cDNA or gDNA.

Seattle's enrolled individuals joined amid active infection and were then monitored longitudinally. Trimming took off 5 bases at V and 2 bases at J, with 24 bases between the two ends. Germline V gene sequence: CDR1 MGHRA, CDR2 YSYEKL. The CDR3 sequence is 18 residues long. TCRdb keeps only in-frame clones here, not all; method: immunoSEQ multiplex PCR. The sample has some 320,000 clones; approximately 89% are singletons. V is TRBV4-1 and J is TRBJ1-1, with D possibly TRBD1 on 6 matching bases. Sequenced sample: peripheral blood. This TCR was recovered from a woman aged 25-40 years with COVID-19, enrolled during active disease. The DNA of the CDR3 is TGCGCCAGCAGCTCCCCCCCGCTGGGGGCGGGTGGAAACACTGAAGCTTTCTTT. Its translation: CASSSPPLGAGGNTEAFF.